Below are 6 T cell receptor beta chains sequenced from a single sample in a study of control samples from healthy donors and cancer patients. Sequencing used immunoSEQ multiplex PCR; TCRdb keeps in-frame clones, though not all of them. The top ten clones hold 13% of a sample with about 270,000 clones, almost 85% of them seen once. Sequencing input: PBMCs. The receptor source for this set is a woman in her sixties with lung cancer.

The rearrangement links TRBV10-2 to TRBJ2-7; 7 bases agree with TRBD1. J gave up 3 bases and V 4 bases, and 12 bases lay outside the gene matches. Germline CDR1 WSHSY, CDR2 SAAADI. The CDR3 covers 16 residues. The CDR3 is CASSALAGTADYEQYF. The CDR3 DNA is TGCGCCAGCAGTGCTCTTGCCGGGACAGCTGACTACGAGCAGTACTTC.

V gene TRBV28 combines with J gene TRBJ1-5; a possible D gene is TRBD1 (6 bases). Germline loops: CDR1 MDHEN, CDR2 SYDVKM. V lost 6 bases and J lost 5, with 14 bases in between. CDR3 length: 14 residues. This CDR3 is CASSFSRGHQPQHF. In DNA, the CDR3 is TGTGCCAGCAGCTTTAGTCGGGGGCATCAGCCCCAGCATTTT.

This clone was recorded only once. This sequence joins TRBV9 and TRBJ2-1; 8 nucleotides line up with TRBD1. The CDR3 spans 17 residues. The germline gives CDR1 SGDLS, CDR2 YYNGEE. Losses at the gene ends were 3 bases for V and 5 bases for J; bases not matched to a gene: 13. CDR3 region: CASSARGGQGIHNEQFF. DNA of the CDR3: TGTGCCAGCAGCGCAAGGGGAGGACAGGGTATACACAATGAGCAGTTCTTC. The full variable domain, rest sourced from reference TRBV9 and TRBJ2-1, is DSGVTQTPKHLITATGQRVTLRCSPRSGDLSVYWYQQSLDQGLQFLIQYYNGEERAKGNILERFSAQQFPDLHSELNLSSLELGDSALYFCASSARGGQGIHNEQFFGPGTRLTVL.

V is TRBV23-1 and J is TRBJ1-1, with 9 bases aligning to TRBD1. TRBV23-1 is an ORF; its function is uncertain. The junction had 6 bases not matched to a gene; V was cut back by 4 bases and J by 3 bases. The CDR3 runs to 15 residues. Written as DNA, the CDR3 is TGCGCCAGCAGTCCACGGACAGGGGCGGACACTGAAGCTTTCTTT. This encodes CASSPRTGADTEAFF.

This chain links TRBV2 with TRBJ2-1; no clear D gene. Germline CDR1 is SNHLY and CDR2 is FYNNEI. V shed 3 bases and J shed 10 bases, with 7 bases lying between them. This CDR3 spans 11 amino acids. The CDR3 region has the DNA TGTGCCAGCAGTGAGTCCGCAGAGCAGTTCTTC. Residues: CASSESAEQFF.

The chain is built from TRBV12-3 or TRBV12-4 and TRBJ1-1; D is possibly TRBD1 (5 bases). The ends were cut back, 3 bases at V and 1 base at J, with 6 bases in the middle. CDR3 length: 13 residues. CDR3: CASSFGQNTEAFF. The CDR3 DNA reads TGTGCCAGCAGTTTCGGACAGAACACTGAAGCTTTCTTT.